Detailed here is one T cell receptor (beta chain). The antigen it recognizes is unknown. Base qualities are not recorded, but no much larger clone differs from it by a single base. The library was produced with the immunoSEQ multiplex PCR assay. From the authors' description of their analysis: A statistical classification framework was developed to diagnose cytomegalovirus status using the catalog of TCR beta chain sequences. TCRdb limited this immuneACCESS table to in-frame rearrangements with V and J called. A share of clones is missing; checked studies link under half to unresolved V genes, and the rest is unexplained. From that table come the V and J calls and clone size; the DNA was used to work out D and trimming. The sample profile shows more than 200,000 clones; roughly 87% of them were found once. Jointly, the top ten make up around 12% of the sample. The entry originates in a study of cytomegalovirus exposure and HLA in healthy donors (dated 2017 in TCRdb). Describing the broader study: A later analysis indicated that the 130 or so validation repertoires were generated on the platform also employed for the 700 or so repertoires of the first cohort. The study aimed to test whether signatures of past pathogen exposure could be identified by cataloging public T cell receptors. Besides the first cohort of more than 650 subjects, a separate validation cohort made up of around 120 different subjects was used. The study combined high-throughput TCR immunosequencing, statistical association of individual TCRs with disease status, and machine learning to predict cytomegalovirus infection status. What the research found in general, with its limitations: Most TCR sequences were observed very rarely across donors, whereas some public TCRs were present in many individuals. Cytomegalovirus status was reported to be diagnosed by the classifier with high specificity and sensitivity in both the original and validation cohorts. A total of fewer than 200 TCR beta chains were listed by the study as associated with cytomegalovirus. A later analysis lacked HLA typing for the validation cohort, so it scored co-occurrence in that cohort across all 110 or so repertoires. In vitro tests confirmed that a few of the cytomegalovirus-associated TCR beta chains recognize cytomegalovirus antigens. Subsequent analysis determined that TCRs grouped into clusters in the first cohort also showed a tendency toward co-occurrence across the 120 validation repertoires, and 85% to 95% of cluster scores exceeded 0. It was suggested by the authors that the approach could potentially be generalized to other disease states and immunological phenotypes.

The germline V gene (reference sequence) supplies CDR1 SEHNR and CDR2 FQNEAQ. Spanning cysteine to phenylalanine, the CDR3 consists of 15 amino acids. Just CDR3 DNA is preserved here, 45 bases in frame from base 1. A distance of 16 bases separates the germline ends of V and J, which lose 3 bases and 8 bases respectively. The donors belonged to the validation cohort of around 110 subjects, which was separate from the roughly 700-subject first cohort. In this chain, TRBV7-9 is recombined with TRBJ1-4, with no confident D gene call. The sample consisted of PBMCs. The TCR was taken from a young man in good health and CMV-seropositive. The DNA is TGTGCCAGCAGCTTTAGGGCCGAAGATAAGGAAAAACTGTTTTTT. Protein translation: CASSFRAEDKEKLFF.